The 22 T cell receptor beta chains below come from one sample, sequenced in a study of cytotoxic CD8 clonotypes in ibrutinib-treated CLL. Libraries were prepared by immunoSEQ multiplex PCR; TCRdb keeps only in-frame clonotypes and omits some of them. Among 250,000 to 350,000 clones listed, roughly four fifths were seen once. This sample comprised PBMCs, obtained at disease progression, from a patient treated with ibrutinib. The receptors come from a human donor with chronic lymphocytic leukemia.

The chain employs TRBV5-1 and TRBJ2-7; 7 nucleotides line up with TRBD1. V trimming: 5 bases; J trimming: 1 base; junction bases outside the gene matches: 3. CDR3 length equals 13 residues. Germline values: CDR1 SGHRS, CDR2 YFSETQ. This chain's CDR3 is CASRWGQSYEQYF. The CDR3, as DNA: TGCGCCAGCAGGTGGGGACAGTCCTACGAGCAGTACTTC.

V usage is TRBV5-1 and J usage is TRBJ2-3; 8 bases line up with TRBD1. Germline values: CDR1 SGHRS, CDR2 YFSETQ. The CDR3 sequence is 17 residues long. V trimming: 0 bases; J trimming: 3 bases; junction bases outside the gene matches: 9. The CDR3 region is CASSLVPGGVSTDTQYF. The CDR3 DNA follows: TGCGCCAGCAGCTTGGTCCCAGGGGGCGTTTCTACAGATACGCAGTATTTT.

This clone was detected once. The V call is TRBV13, the J call TRBJ2-7; possibly TRBD1 or TRBD2 for D (7 bases each). The CDR3 is 16 residues long. The V and J ends lost 6 bases and 0 bases respectively, with 18 bases between them. The V gene's germline CDR1 is PRHDT and CDR2 FYEKMQ (reference sequence). CDR3 loop: CASRGRQGGSSYEQYF. The CDR3 region has the DNA TGTGCCAGCAGAGGCCGACAGGGAGGGAGCTCCTACGAGCAGTACTTC.

This rearrangement joins TRBV10-3 to TRBJ2-2, with 11 bases matching TRBD2. This CDR3 has 14 residues. Losses at the gene ends were 10 bases for V and 4 bases for J; bases not matched to a gene: 5. From germline, CDR1 is ENHRY and CDR2 SYGVKD. The CDR3 DNA follows: TGTGCCACCGGGACTAGCGGAGGCACCGGGGAGCTGTTTTTT. Translating gives CATGTSGGTGELFF.

This clone was counted between two and nine times. V gene TRBV4-1 combines with J gene TRBJ1-2; no reliable D call. Trimming stripped 0 bases from V and 4 bases from J, with 21 bases between. The CDR3 has 18 amino acids. Germline V gene sequence: CDR1 MGHRA, CDR2 YSYEKL. The DNA of the CDR3 is TGCGCCAGCAGCCAAGATCGTGGTTCGACATCAATGTTCTATGGCTACACCTTC. Amino acid sequence: CASSQDRGSTSMFYGYTF.

The rearrangement links TRBV11-2 to TRBJ2-6; a possible D gene is TRBD2 (6 bases). Germline CDR1 SGHAT, CDR2 FQNNGV. V lost 3 bases to trimming and J lost 2 bases, with 8 bases between them. The CDR3 runs to 15 residues. The CDR3 sequence is CASSFGEAGANVLTF. CDR3 DNA: TGTGCCAGCAGCTTTGGGGAGGCTGGGGCCAACGTCCTGACTTTC.

This clone was found once. The chain recombines TRBV7-2 with TRBJ2-7; weak D call: TRBD2 (6 bases). This CDR3 comprises 15 residues. Trimming cost V 5 bases and J 2 bases, with 16 bases left between them. CDR1 and CDR2 (germline): SGHTA, FQGNSA. The CDR3 region is CASSHSPGGPYEQYF. As DNA, the CDR3 is TGTGCCAGCAGCCACTCGCCCGGAGGGCCCTACGAGCAGTACTTC.

This chain joins TRBV10-3 and TRBJ2-2; TRBD2 matches 9 bases. The CDR3 is 15 amino acids. Trimming removed 3 bases from V and 6 bases from J; junction bases left unmatched: 5. CDR1 is ENHRY and CDR2 is SYGVKD in the germline V gene. The DNA for the CDR3 is TGTGCCATCAGTGAACCGGGACTAGCTTCCGGGGAGCTGTTTTTT. Translation: CAISEPGLASGELFF.

The table lists this clone with a count of one. This chain links TRBV29-1 with TRBJ2-1; D remains unclear. The CDR3 extends over 13 amino acids. Germline V lookup: CDR1 SQVTM, CDR2 ANQGSEA. Trimming removed 4 bases at V and 0 bases at J, with 7 bases between. Here the CDR3 DNA reads TGCAGCGTTGGGCGAAGCTCCTACAATGAGCAGTTCTTC. Protein product: CSVGRSSYNEQFF.

The gene calls are TRBV2 and TRBJ2-5, with D unresolved. Trimming took off 5 bases at V and 1 base at J, with 11 bases between the two ends. Per the germline V gene, CDR1 is SNHLY and CDR2 is FYNNEI. The CDR3 covers 14 residues. The CDR3 region is CASSRAPFQETQYF. In nucleotides, the CDR3 is TGTGCCAGCAGTCGGGCTCCCTTCCAAGAGACCCAGTACTTC.

The V gene is TRBV15, the J gene TRBJ2-7; TRBD1 agrees at 7 bases. There are 16 residues in the CDR3. Germline V CDR1 and CDR2: LNHNV, YYDKDF (reference sequence). The trim removed 0 bases at V and 2 bases at J, leaving 7 bases unmatched. CDR3 amino acids: CATSRDHVQGTYEQYF. CDR3 bases: TGTGCCACCAGCAGAGATCACGTACAGGGGACCTACGAGCAGTACTTC.

The rearrangement links TRBV5-8 to TRBJ2-1; 11 bases agree with TRBD2. J lost 9 bases, V lost 4 bases, and 15 bases had no gene match. The CDR3 sequence is 17 residues long. Germline CDR1 is SGHTS and CDR2 is YDEGEE. As DNA, the CDR3 is TGTGCCAGCAGCCGGTTTACCGGGACTAGCGGACGGGGTGAGCAGTTCTTC. Its protein product is CASSRFTGTSGRGEQFF.

The V and J genes are TRBV5-1 and TRBJ2-5; D possibly corresponds to TRBD1 (6 bases). V shed 4 bases and J shed 0 bases, with 13 bases lying between them. The CDR3 sequence is 15 residues long. Germline V CDR1 and CDR2: SGHRS, YFSETQ. The CDR3 DNA sequence: TGCGCCAGCAGCGAGATGACAGGTTACCAAGAGACCCAGTACTTC. Translated, it gives CASSEMTGYQETQYF.

A few counts support this clone. The DNA of the CDR3 is TGTGCCAGCTCACAGTCAGGCTCTACTGAAGCTTTCTTT. This encodes CASSQSGSTEAFF. This chain links TRBV18 with TRBJ1-1; D ambiguous. Trimming shortened V by 4 bases and J by 5 bases, and 11 bases separated the two germline ends. This CDR3 comprises 13 residues. Germline values: CDR1 KGHSH, CDR2 LQKENI.

This chain links TRBV9 with TRBJ2-2, with TRBD1 matching over 9 bases. Per germline, CDR1 SGDLS and CDR2 YYNGEE. This CDR3 spans 15 amino acids. The V and J ends lost 0 bases and 6 bases, in that order; junction bases with no gene match: 3. CDR3 nucleotide sequence: TGTGCCAGCAGCGTAGCTTGGACAGGGGCCGGGGAGCTGTTTTTT. This gives the protein CASSVAWTGAGELFF.

The J gene is TRBJ1-5, the V gene TRBV10-3, with D perhaps TRBD1 (5 bases). Deletions cut 0 bases from V and 4 bases from J, with 10 bases between. The germline V gene encodes CDR1 ENHRY and CDR2 SYGVKD. The CDR3 loop spans 15 amino acids. This chain's CDR3 is CAISESATANQPQHF. The CDR3 coding sequence is TGTGCCATCAGTGAGTCTGCGACAGCGAATCAGCCCCAGCATTTT.

The rearrangement uses TRBV2 and TRBJ2-7, with a possible D match to TRBD2 (6 bases). Germline loops: CDR1 SNHLY, CDR2 FYNNEI. V was clipped by 7 bases and J by 12 bases, with 16 bases between them. The CDR3 loop spans 11 amino acids. The CDR3 bases are TGTGCCAGCAACATGGGACTCCCATCGTACTTC. Amino acid sequence: CASNMGLPSYF.

The V gene is TRBV5-7, the J gene TRBJ2-1; 12 nucleotides agree with TRBD2. TRBV5-7 carries the ORF label, with uncertain function. Losses at the gene ends were 4 bases for V and 9 bases for J; bases not matched to a gene: 17. CDR3 length equals 18 residues. The CDR3 DNA is TGTGCCAGCAGCCCGGACAGGGGTCCTAGCGGGAGGGCGTGTGAGCAGTTCTTC. Its protein product is CASSPDRGPSGRACEQFF.

This chain uses TRBV6-5 with TRBJ1-2; D unresolved. The germline V gene has CDR1 MNHEY and CDR2 SVGAGI. This CDR3 is built from 15 residues. V was trimmed by 0 bases and J by 5 bases, leaving 13 bases between them. In DNA, the CDR3 is TGTGCCAGCAGTTACTCCGGGAAAAACGAGTATGGCTACACCTTC. Amino acids: CASSYSGKNEYGYTF.

This clone was seen only a few times. The chain is built from TRBV10-3 and TRBJ2-1, with D possibly matching TRBD2 (5 bases). CDR1 is ENHRY and CDR2 is SYGVKD in the germline V gene. The CDR3 extends over 12 amino acids. V lost 4 bases, J lost 9 bases, and 10 bases lay in between. DNA of the CDR3: TGTGCCATCAGTGGTTCGGGGAGTGAGCAGTTCTTC. Protein: CAISGSGSEQFF.

This chain links TRBV7-6 with TRBJ2-1; the D is unclear. Trimming cost V 1 base and J 6 bases, with 13 bases left between them. The CDR3 has 15 amino acids. CDR1 SGHVS and CDR2 FNYEAQ come from the germline V gene. For the CDR3, the DNA is TGTGCCAGCAGCTTAGAAAGCTCCTTGCTCAATGAGCAGTTCTTC. Translation gives CASSLESSLLNEQFF.

V is TRBV29-1 and J is TRBJ1-2, with 11 bases fitting TRBD1. Losses at the gene ends were 7 bases for V and 8 bases for J; bases not matched to a gene: 12. Germline CDR1 is SQVTM and CDR2 is ANQGSEA. The CDR3 is made up of 14 amino acids. The CDR3 DNA is TGCAGCGCAACCGGACAGGGGGCTGCTTACGGCTACACCTTC. Translation: CSATGQGAAYGYTF.